This T cell receptor beta chain stems from a study of identical twins (TCRdb year 2016). With respect to the entire study: To test whether fetal clonotypes persist, the study used deep sequencing on TCR alpha and beta repertoires from monozygotic twins, unrelated adults of various ages, and cord blood. To rule out contamination, replicate twin experiments were performed at different times with different library preparation protocols. What the work shows at the level of the full study, not this receptor alone: In monozygotic twins, out-of-frame TCR alpha sharing was systematically underestimated by recombination models, although the models agreed with sharing between unrelated individuals. Fewer insertions were carried by abundant cord blood beta clonotypes; a weaker similar trend was observed in young adult naive repertoires, while no such trend was observed in memory repertoires. The excess sharing between twins in beta out-of-frame sequences was weaker because fewer shared sequences reduced the signal-to-noise ratio. Conclusions relied on cross-sectional statistical analysis, since the same donors could not be followed over many years. Zero-insertion analyses could be partly confounded by invariant T cells such as MAIT and iNKT, although diverse VJ usage argued against such confounding for most clonotypes. Out-of-frame TCR alpha sequences shared between twins showed an excess of low generation-probability sequences compared with coincidental sharing between unrelated individuals.

In the case of this clonotype: Its antigen specificity is not known. Per-nucleotide qualities are absent, and no much larger clonotype sits a single base away.

The CDR3, from cysteine to phenylalanine, totals 19 residues. This entry keeps only the CDR3 DNA: 57 bases, framed from base 1. CDR1 and CDR2 were assigned from the germline V gene (reference sequence) as LNHNV and YYDKDF. V is trimmed back by 1 base and J by 0 bases, and the junction contains 11 bases that no gene match accounts for. Every donor in the study was a healthy Caucasian. Miltenyi CD45RO+ enrichment and human naive T-cell isolation kits were used to isolate memory (CD45RO+) and naive T cells from PBMC. The method behind the library was 5' RACE. Instrument used: Illumina HiSeq 2000. A universal primer binding site was added through template switching, and the final cDNA carried a unique molecular identifier so that TCR cDNA molecules could be counted accurately. Specific primers in the conserved constant-segment region were used to synthesize first-strand cDNA for TCR alpha and beta chains. Each cDNA library was double barcoded, with a SMART-Mk sample barcode plus Illumina barcodes, to control for contamination. TruSeq adapter sequences, together with Illumina sample barcodes, were added in two successive PCR steps. The Illumina HiSeq platform was used with custom primers to sequence TCR alpha and beta cDNA libraries. In the source study's methods: Unique molecular identifiers were extracted from raw reads with MiGEC, and CDR3 positions were determined with MiXCR. For each individual, recombination models were inferred using an EM algorithm with the repgenHMM and IGoR tools. Shared clonotype analysis was performed with the tcR package in R, normalizing sharing by the product of cloneset sizes. To study raw recombination free of thymic and clonal selection effects, out-of-frame nonproductive sequences were analyzed. TCRdb reprocessed the public reads (quality trimming at Q25 with fastp, clone calling with MiXCR) and kept in-frame beta chains. Rows merge per CDR3 protein into single entries with the most common DNA and genes. The V and J calls were determined by TCRdb, not by the authors. The sample table contains about 150,000 distinct CDR3 sequences; only one count was recorded for under 4.5% of them. The ten largest clones take up 8.1% of the sample.

The clonotype comes from a man aged 18 to 29 in good health. Sequences were obtained from memory T cells sorted from blood. Reading the label with the study, this specimen's cell subset or site is: CD45RO+ enriched T cells. The V and J genes are TRBV15 and TRBJ2-3; 9 central bases correspond to TRBD2. The CDR3 here reads CATSRGSRLAASSTDTQYF. DNA sequence: TGTGCCACCAGCAGAGGCTCTAGACTAGCGGCTTCTAGCACAGATACGCAGTATTTT.